Listed here is a single TCR beta chain. What it binds is unknown. PCR amplification relied on 60 Vbeta primers (plus 13 Jbeta primers). Profiled with immunoSEQ multiplex PCR; TCRdb holds only in-frame clones, not every one. The sample has roughly 130,000 clones; around three quarters are singletons. The data were obtained in a study of cytomegalovirus exposure and HLA in healthy donors. General observations from the study: TCR beta chains associated with HLA were, in a later analysis, more clonally expanded than equally common others.

V was clipped by 3 bases and J by 6 bases, with 11 bases between them. Germline loops: CDR1 MNHEY, CDR2 SMNVEV (reference sequence). The CDR3 is 13 amino acids. The receptor was derived from a male donor in good health and CMV-seronegative. This chain uses TRBV27 with TRBJ1-2, with a weak D call TRBD1 (5 bases). The sample consisted of PBMCs. As DNA, the CDR3 is TGTGCCAGCAGTTTGGGAGGGGCAGATGGCTACACCTTC. It is translated as CASSLGGADGYTF.